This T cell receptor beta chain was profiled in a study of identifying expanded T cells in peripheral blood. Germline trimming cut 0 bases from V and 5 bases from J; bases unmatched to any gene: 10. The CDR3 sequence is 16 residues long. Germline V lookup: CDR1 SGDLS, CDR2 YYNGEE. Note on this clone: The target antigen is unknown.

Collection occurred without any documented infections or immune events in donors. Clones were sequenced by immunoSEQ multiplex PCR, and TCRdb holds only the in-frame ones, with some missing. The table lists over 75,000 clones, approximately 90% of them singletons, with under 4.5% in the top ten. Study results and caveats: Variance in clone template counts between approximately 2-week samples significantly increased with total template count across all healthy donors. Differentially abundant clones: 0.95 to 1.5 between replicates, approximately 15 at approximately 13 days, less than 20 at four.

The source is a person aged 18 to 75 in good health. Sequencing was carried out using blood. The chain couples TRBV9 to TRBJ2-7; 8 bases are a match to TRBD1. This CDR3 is CASSVGLGQGVHEQYF. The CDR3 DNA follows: TGTGCCAGCAGCGTAGGCCTCGGACAGGGAGTCCACGAGCAGTACTTC.